This T cell receptor beta chain was obtained from a study of blood T cell repertoires in COVID-19. Overall study: Sites in the United States, Italy and Spain provided acute and convalescent COVID-19 samples. The cDNA or gDNA used as material had been derived from T cells, B-cell-depleted T cells, or PBMCs.

Authors' processing steps: Cell counts per sample came from amplifying reference gene primers. Sequenced by immunoSEQ multiplex PCR; TCRdb stores in-frame clones only, minus some. V and J calls and clone size come straight from that table; D and trimming were deduced from the DNA. This sample carries 100,000 to 140,000 clones, about three quarters of them seen once, and the ten largest clones take over 4%. Trimming removed 2 bases from V and 0 bases from J, with 7 bases in between. The CDR3 loop spans 14 amino acids. Germline-derived CDR1 and CDR2 are MNHNS and SASEGT. The sample consisted of peripheral blood. The source is a man in his 70s with acute or convalescent COVID-19. The chain recombines TRBV6-1 with TRBJ1-2; D remains ambiguous. The CDR3 here is CASSEPVSNYGYTF. In DNA, the CDR3 is TGTGCCAGCAGTGAACCGGTTTCTAACTATGGCTACACCTTC.